This record concerns one TCR beta chain sequence. What it binds is not known. Some clones are missing from TCRdb's copy, which holds only in-frame ones; the method was immunoSEQ multiplex PCR. Here the sample spans 2.3 million or so clones, approximately 93% being singletons. The data originate from a study of shared clonotypes between healthy human individuals. Whole-study results and caveats: The sharing of approximately 4.6% of naive CD4 clonotypes was seen across a few donors.

The CDR3 sequence is 14 residues long. Germline V lookup: CDR1 LNHDA, CDR2 SQIVND (reference sequence). J lost 2 bases, V lost 5 bases, and 6 bases had no gene match. Sequencing was carried out using naive CD4+ T cells from PBMCs. The subset was: CD45RA+ positively selected. The chain uses TRBV19 and TRBJ2-7; 7 nucleotides agree with TRBD2. The receptor comes from a man in his late teens or twenties in good health. Some clones in this sample may be carry-over from other donors' samples. The CDR3 region has the DNA TGTGCCAGTAGTCCCGCGGGAGCTACCTACGAGCAGTACTTC. Encoded protein: CASSPAGATYEQYF.